Presented here are 6 T cell receptor beta chains from one specimen sequenced in a study of control samples from healthy donors and cancer patients. Method: immunoSEQ multiplex PCR; TCRdb's copy keeps in-frame clones and lacks some. Of 100,000 or so clones in the sample, 83% are singletons; the top ten hold under 15%. Sequencing used blood. Every receptor here comes from a woman in her forties or fifties in good health.

The chain employs TRBV3-1 (or the pseudogene TRBV3-2) and TRBJ1-1; TRBD1 is a possible D gene (6 bases). V lost 1 base and J lost 8, with 8 bases in between. The CDR3 has 12 amino acids. Germline lookup yields CDR1 LGHDT and CDR2 YNNKEL (reference sequence). Here the CDR3 DNA reads TGTGCCAGCAGCCAAGTCGGGGGCGAAGCTTTCTTT. It is translated as CASSQVGGEAFF.

The J gene is TRBJ1-3, the V gene TRBV28; TRBD1 might be the D (6 bases). Trimming took 6 bases from V and 9 from J, leaving 24 bases between them. Germline loops: CDR1 MDHEN, CDR2 SYDVKM. This CDR3 comprises 16 residues. The CDR3 protein is CASSPAGTTSGGTIYF. For the CDR3, the DNA is TGTGCCAGCAGCCCCGCCGGGACAACCAGCGGGGGCACCATATATTTT.

This chain connects TRBV12-5 to TRBJ1-2; TRBD1 matches at 9 bases. Germline-derived CDR1 and CDR2 are LGHNT and FRNRAP. After removal of 0 bases from V and 4 bases from J, the junction contained 3 bases not matched to a gene. This CDR3 is built from 15 residues. The CDR3 spells CASGLVGTGIYGYTF. CDR3 nucleotides: TGTGCTAGTGGTTTGGTTGGGACAGGGATCTATGGCTACACCTTC. The variable domain in full, with the rest retrieved from reference TRBV12-5 and TRBJ1-2, is DARVTQTPRHKVTEMGQEVTMRCQPILGHNTVFWYRQTMMQGLELLAYFRNRAPLDDSGMPKDRFSAEMPDATLATLKIQPSEPRDSAVYFCASGLVGTGIYGYTFGSGTRLTVV.

The chain recombines TRBV19 with TRBJ1-1; no reliable D call. V lost 8 bases, J lost 3 bases, and 22 bases lay in between. The CDR3 is 16 amino acids. The germline CDR1 and CDR2 sequences are LNHDA and SQIVND (reference sequence). This CDR3 is CASSSTHFGGHTEAFF. CDR3 nucleotide sequence: TGTGCCAGTTCCTCGACCCACTTTGGCGGCCACACTGAAGCTTTCTTT.

The chain employs TRBV25-1 and TRBJ2-1; perhaps TRBD2 as D (7 bases). Germline V gives CDR1 MGHDK, CDR2 SYGVNS. Trimming stripped 4 bases from V and 8 bases from J, with 15 bases between. The CDR3 extends over 14 amino acids. The CDR3 nucleotides are TGTGCCAGCAGTGTAGGGGGAGGGCGTGATGAGCAGTTCTTC. Translation: CASSVGGGRDEQFF.

Written as DNA, the CDR3 is TGTGCCAGTATGGAACTGGGGCGGTTTGGCTACACCTTC. Residues: CASMELGRFGYTF. V gene TRBV19 combines with J gene TRBJ1-2, with a possible D match to TRBD1 (5 bases). The germline CDR1 and CDR2 sequences are LNHDA and SQIVND (reference sequence). V lost 7 bases and J lost 7, with 16 bases in between. The CDR3 extends over 13 amino acids. The full variable domain, in which reference TRBV19 and TRBJ1-2 provide the parts outside the CDR3, is DGGITQSPKYLFRKEGQNVTLSCEQNLNHDAMYWYRQDPGQGLRLIYYSQIVNDFQKGDIAEGYSVSREKKESFPLTVTSAQKNPTAFYLCASMELGRFGYTFGSGTRLTVV.